The next 19 T cell receptor beta chains were all read from a single sample in a study of blood T cell repertoires in COVID-19. Repertoires were generated with immunoSEQ multiplex PCR, while TCRdb's copy carries only in-frame clones and drops some. Of 100,000 to 120,000 clones in the sample, 75% to 90% were seen once. The sample taken for sequencing was peripheral blood. The source is a woman aged 45-65 years with acute or convalescent COVID-19.

This rearrangement joins TRBV10-1 to TRBJ1-3; a weak D match, TRBD1 (6 bases). CDR3 length equals 14 residues. The V and J ends lost 10 bases and 0 bases respectively, with 13 bases between them. Germline V CDR1 and CDR2: WNHNN, SYGVQD (reference sequence). CDR3 DNA: TGCGCCAACTCCTCGGACAGCTCTGGAAACACCATATATTTT. Protein: CANSSDSSGNTIYF.

This rearrangement joins TRBV2 to TRBJ2-6, with D perhaps TRBD2 (6 bases). V dropped 8 bases and J dropped 1 base, with 6 bases sitting between them. This CDR3 region has 13 residues. Germline V gene data show CDR1 as SNHLY and CDR2 as FYNNEI. This CDR3 is CASGGSGANVLTF. CDR3 sequence (DNA): TGTGCCAGCGGGGGGTCTGGGGCCAACGTCCTGACTTTC.

This chain uses TRBV7-2 with TRBJ1-1; D might be TRBD1 (5 bases). V shed 5 bases and J shed 4 bases, with 11 bases lying between them. Germline-derived CDR1 and CDR2 are SGHTA and FQGNSA. The CDR3 loop spans 13 amino acids. In DNA form, the CDR3 reads TGTGCCAGCAGCCTGCAGGGTAGCACTGAAGCTTTCTTT. Amino acids: CASSLQGSTEAFF.

CDR3 DNA sequence: TGTGCCAGCAGTGAAGCGTCAGGTCCCTACGGCTACACCTTC. The encoded protein is CASSEASGPYGYTF. V gene TRBV6-1 combines with J gene TRBJ1-2, with unresolved D. The CDR3 sequence is 14 residues long. V lost 0 bases, J lost 8 bases, and 13 bases lay in between. Germline V gene lookup returns CDR1 MNHNS and CDR2 SASEGT.

Here the CDR3 reads CASSWGQGNEKLFF. DNA for the CDR3: TGTGCCAGCAGCTGGGGACAGGGAAATGAAAAACTGTTTTTT. This chain uses TRBV7-2 with TRBJ1-4; 9 positions match TRBD1. The CDR3 spans 14 residues. Germline loops: CDR1 SGHTA, CDR2 FQGNSA. The junction had 2 bases not matched to a gene; V was cut back by 4 bases and J by 5 bases.

This CDR3 reads CASLDLRGSNTGELFF. The CDR3 coding sequence is TGTGCCAGCTTGGATCTGAGAGGGAGTAACACCGGGGAGCTGTTTTTT. This chain joins TRBV6-6 and TRBJ2-2, with a weak D call TRBD2 (5 bases). The V gene's germline CDR1 is MNHNY and CDR2 SVGAGI (reference sequence). This CDR3 has 16 residues. V dropped 8 bases and J dropped 2 bases, with 18 bases sitting between them.

CDR3 nucleotides: TGTGCCAGCAGTGAGGGACAGGGGGTAATTCAGCCCCAGCATTTT. The encoded protein is CASSEGQGVIQPQHF. The chain joins TRBV2 to TRBJ1-5; 11 nucleotides match TRBD1. The germline CDR1 and CDR2 sequences are SNHLY and FYNNEI. The CDR3 runs 15 residues. The ends lost 3 bases at V and 6 bases at J; junction bases unmatched: 4.

The CDR3 sequence: CAWSPGMNTGELFF. In DNA form, the CDR3 reads TGTGCCTGGAGCCCAGGGATGAACACCGGGGAGCTGTTTTTT. The V gene is TRBV30, the J gene TRBJ2-2; D is perhaps TRBD1 (5 bases). This CDR3 contains 14 residues. V lost 3 bases and J 1 base, leaving 9 bases between the germline ends. CDR1 is GTSNPN, CDR2 SVGIG, per germline (reference sequence).

This chain connects TRBV19 to TRBJ2-1; 7 bases map to TRBD1. The CDR3 spans 14 residues. In germline, CDR1 is LNHDA, CDR2 SQIVND (reference sequence). V trimming: 10 bases; J trimming: 6 bases; junction bases outside the gene matches: 12. CDR3 region: CATTGTAVSNEQFF. In DNA form, the CDR3 reads TGTGCCACAACCGGGACAGCGGTAAGCAATGAGCAGTTCTTC.

This clone came up a few times. This chain links TRBV30 with TRBJ1-2; D possibly corresponds to TRBD1 (5 bases). The germline gives CDR1 GTSNPN, CDR2 SVGIG (reference sequence). With 3 bases removed from V and 2 bases from J, the gap between germline ends came to 13 bases. The CDR3 has 14 residues. CDR3 nucleotides: TGTGCCTGGAGCCGGGGGACCCTGAACTATGGCTACACCTTC. Translation: CAWSRGTLNYGYTF.

The chain couples TRBV7-3 to TRBJ2-1; 10 nucleotides match TRBD2. Germline CDR1 reads SGHTA; CDR2 reads FQGTGA. The CDR3 has 15 amino acids. Germline trimming cut 2 bases from V and 4 bases from J; bases unmatched to any gene: 2. Here the CDR3 DNA reads TGTGCCAGCAGCTTAGGAGCGGGAGGGTACAATGAGCAGTTCTTC. Residues: CASSLGAGGYNEQFF.

This chain links TRBV10-3 with TRBJ1-2, with TRBD1 matching over 7 bases. Germline V CDR1 and CDR2: ENHRY, SYGVKD. This CDR3 has 14 residues. V lost 2 bases to trimming and J lost 4 bases; unmatched junction nucleotides: 4. The CDR3 loop reads CAISEGTEGYGYTF. CDR3 bases: TGTGCCATCAGTGAGGGGACAGAGGGCTATGGCTACACCTTC.

The J gene is TRBJ2-1, the V gene TRBV9; tentative D call: TRBD2 (6 bases). The CDR3 extends over 15 amino acids. The germline V gene encodes CDR1 SGDLS and CDR2 YYNGEE. V shed 0 bases and J shed 1 base, with 8 bases lying between them. This CDR3 is CASSVVAGSYNEQFF. CDR3 nucleotides: TGTGCCAGCAGCGTAGTTGCGGGGTCCTACAATGAGCAGTTCTTC.

The chain has TRBV19 and TRBJ2-1; D is unresolved. Germline assignment: CDR1 LNHDA and CDR2 SQIVND (reference sequence). Trimming left V 4 bases short and J 12 bases short, with 10 bases between. The CDR3 runs 11 residues. Here the CDR3 DNA reads TGTGCCAGTAGTACCGGTCCTTGGCAGTTCTTC. It translates to CASSTGPWQFF.

V is TRBV24-1 and J is TRBJ2-1; 8 bases agree with TRBD1. The CDR3 runs 14 residues. V was pared by 3 bases and J by 7 bases, with 4 bases of the junction left unmatched. The V gene's germline CDR1 is KGHDR and CDR2 SFDVKD. The chain's CDR3 is CATSDPTGVNEQFF. The CDR3 region has the DNA TGTGCCACCAGTGATCCGACAGGGGTGAATGAGCAGTTCTTC.

V is TRBV7-6 and J is TRBJ2-1, with D perhaps TRBD2 (7 bases). With 6 bases removed from V and 0 bases from J, the gap between germline ends came to 15 bases. The CDR3 totals 16 residues. Germline V lookup: CDR1 SGHVS, CDR2 FNYEAQ. CDR3 coding DNA: TGTGCCAGCAGTTCAGGCGGGGGCCGCTCCTACAATGAGCAGTTCTTC. Amino acid sequence: CASSSGGGRSYNEQFF.

This clone appeared a single time. The chain links TRBV5-1 to TRBJ2-5; 11 positions match TRBD2. The CDR3 has 14 residues. Unmatched junction bases numbered 7, after V lost 8 bases and J lost 4 bases. Germline lookup yields CDR1 SGHRS and CDR2 YFSETQ. The CDR3 here is CASRLAGNGETQYF. The CDR3 DNA reads as TGCGCCAGTCGACTAGCGGGGAATGGAGAGACCCAGTACTTC.

V gene TRBV24-1 combines with J gene TRBJ2-1, with 16 nucleotides matching TRBD2. The CDR3 has 14 residues. The trim removed 5 bases at V and 14 bases at J, leaving 5 bases unmatched. Germline CDR1 KGHDR, CDR2 SFDVKD. CDR3 protein: CATSAGLAGGGKFF. The CDR3 bases are TGTGCCACCAGTGCGGGACTAGCGGGAGGGGGGAAGTTCTTC.

The chain recombines TRBV5-4 with TRBJ1-2; 9 bases line up with TRBD1. The CDR3 consists of 13 residues. The germline CDR1 and CDR2 sequences are SGHNT and YYREEE (reference sequence). With 5 bases clipped from V and 8 bases from J, the junction kept 7 bases outside the gene matches. CDR3 protein: CASSFTGGFGYTF. As DNA, the CDR3 is TGTGCCAGCAGTTTTACAGGGGGCTTCGGCTACACCTTC. Using reference TRBV5-4 and TRBJ1-2 for the parts outside the CDR3, the full variable domain is ETGVTQSPTHLIKTRGQQVTLRCSSQSGHNTVSWYQQALGQGPQFIFQYYREEENGRGNFPPRFSGLQFPNYSSELNVNALELDDSALYLCASSFTGGFGYTFGSGTRLTVV.